By sample share, the clone carrying this TCR beta chain is medium-sized. The V gene's germline CDR1 is MNHEY and CDR2 SVGAGI. This CDR3 spans 13 amino acids. V shed 8 bases and J 2 bases; nucleotides not matched to a gene: 3. Generated by immunoSEQ multiplex PCR, the TCRdb table keeps only in-frame clones and is missing some. The sample has 13,000 or so clones; about 74% are singletons. The data were obtained in a study of graft-versus-host responses after intestinal transplantation. Lymphocytes from graft epithelium and lamina propria were isolated. The chain has TRBV6-5 and TRBJ2-7; 10 bases match TRBD2. Specimen: ileum tissue, collected 16 days after intestinal transplant. The clonotype originates from a human patient who received an intestinal transplant, so some T cells may come from the graft donor. CDR3 sequence (DNA): TGTGCCAGCGCTCTAGCGGGGGCCTACGAGCAGTACTTC. The encoded protein is CASALAGAYEQYF.